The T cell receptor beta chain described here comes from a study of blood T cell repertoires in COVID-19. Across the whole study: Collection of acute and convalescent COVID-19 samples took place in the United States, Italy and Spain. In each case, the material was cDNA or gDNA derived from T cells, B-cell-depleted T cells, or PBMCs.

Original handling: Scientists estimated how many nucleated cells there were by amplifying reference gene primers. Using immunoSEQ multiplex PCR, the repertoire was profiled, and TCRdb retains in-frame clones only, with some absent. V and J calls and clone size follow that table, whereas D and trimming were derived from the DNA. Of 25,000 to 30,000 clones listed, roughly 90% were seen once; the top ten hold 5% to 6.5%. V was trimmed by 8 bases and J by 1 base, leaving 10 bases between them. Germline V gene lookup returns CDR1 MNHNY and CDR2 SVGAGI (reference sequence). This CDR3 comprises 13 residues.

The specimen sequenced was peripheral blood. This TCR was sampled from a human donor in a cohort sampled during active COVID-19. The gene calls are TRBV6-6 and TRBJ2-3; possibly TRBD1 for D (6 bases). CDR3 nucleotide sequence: TGTGCCAGCGGGGCAGGGGGCACAGATACGCAGTATTTT. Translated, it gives CASGAGGTDTQYF.